These 14 T cell receptor beta chains were sequenced from one sample in a study of T cell responses to AZD1222 COVID-19 vaccine. The assay was immunoSEQ multiplex PCR, and TCRdb's table has in-frame clones only and misses some. The sample lists some 53,000 clones, 87% occurring once. The input for sequencing was peripheral blood, taken 28 days after the second AZD1222 dose. The receptor set was obtained from an adult who received the AZD1222 COVID-19 vaccine.

This clone was seen once. The chain employs TRBV30 and TRBJ2-5; possible D gene TRBD1, 5 bases. V was cut by 4 bases and J by 4 bases, with 13 bases left in between. The CDR3 loop spans 13 amino acids. Germline assignment: CDR1 GTSNPN and CDR2 SVGIG (reference sequence). CDR3 sequence (DNA): TGTGCCTGGACGGCAGGGTTGCGAGAGACCCAGTACTTC. Translated: CAWTAGLRETQYF.

The CDR3 loop is CASSTPGGSGAYNEQFF. The CDR3 DNA reads TGTGCCAGCAGCACCCCCGGGGGAAGCGGGGCCTACAATGAGCAGTTCTTC. The rearrangement joins TRBV11-3 to TRBJ2-1; 7 bases fit TRBD2. This CDR3 has 17 residues. Germline CDR1 is SGHNT and CDR2 is YENEEA. V trimming: 5 bases; J trimming: 2 bases; junction bases outside the gene matches: 12.

V and J are TRBV25-1 and TRBJ2-7; tentative D call: TRBD1 (6 bases). The V end lost 1 base, the J end lost 4 bases, and 14 bases lay between the germline ends. The CDR3 loop spans 15 amino acids. The germline V gene has CDR1 MGHDK and CDR2 SYGVNS. CDR3 region: CASSESTGYGYEQYF. DNA for the CDR3: TGTGCCAGCAGTGAATCCACAGGGTACGGGTACGAGCAGTACTTC.

The genes are TRBV5-1 and TRBJ2-2, with 11 bases fitting TRBD1. The CDR3 loop spans 16 amino acids. Germline CDR1 is SGHRS and CDR2 is YFSETQ. Germline trimming cut 0 bases from V and 5 bases from J; bases unmatched to any gene: 3. The CDR3 spells CASSLEGTGGTGELFF. The CDR3 bases are TGCGCCAGCAGCTTGGAGGGGACAGGGGGGACCGGGGAGCTGTTTTTT.

The chain joins TRBV28 to TRBJ2-3; D might be TRBD1 (6 bases). The V and J ends lost 5 bases and 4 bases respectively, with 16 bases between them. Germline-derived CDR1 and CDR2 are MDHEN and SYDVKM. The CDR3 length is 15 residues. The CDR3, as DNA: TGTGCCAGCAGTACCCAAGGGGGTTTTGCAGATACGCAGTATTTT. It codes for CASSTQGGFADTQYF.

The V and J genes are TRBV7-3 and TRBJ2-7; 8 bases line up with TRBD2. Germline loops: CDR1 SGHTA, CDR2 FQGTGA. The CDR3 length is 14 residues. V dropped 4 bases and J dropped 6; count of bases not matched to a gene: 8. The CDR3 DNA sequence: TGTGCCAGCAGCTCTGGAGGCGGGAGGTTCGAGCAGTACTTC. This translates into CASSSGGGRFEQYF.

The V gene is TRBV19, the J gene TRBJ2-1; 10 nucleotides align to TRBD1. The ends lost 4 bases at V and 6 bases at J; junction bases unmatched: 3. The CDR3 contains 14 residues. The germline V gene has CDR1 LNHDA and CDR2 SQIVND (reference sequence). The CDR3 DNA follows: TGTGCCAGTAGTACCAGGACAGGGGGCAATGAGCAGTTCTTC. Translated, it gives CASSTRTGGNEQFF.

The chain employs TRBV5-1 and TRBJ2-1, with 13 bases fitting TRBD2. The junction had 3 bases not matched to a gene; V was cut back by 0 bases and J by 6 bases. CDR1 SGHRS and CDR2 YFSETQ come from the germline V gene. There are 16 residues in the CDR3. As DNA, the CDR3 is TGCGCCAGCAGCTTGGGGGGACTAGCGGGGTTCAATGAGCAGTTCTTC. Translation: CASSLGGLAGFNEQFF.

The chain has TRBV19 and TRBJ2-7, with a tentative D call TRBD2 (7 bases). V was cut by 3 bases and J by 6 bases, with 12 bases left in between. This CDR3 has 13 residues. CDR1 is LNHDA and CDR2 is SQIVND in the germline V gene (reference sequence). CDR3 residues: CASSIQGRGEQYF. In DNA form, the CDR3 reads TGTGCCAGTAGTATCCAGGGGAGGGGCGAGCAGTACTTC.

The chain couples TRBV28 to TRBJ1-5; D unresolved. The germline V gene has CDR1 MDHEN and CDR2 SYDVKM. CDR3 length: 16 residues. V was shortened by 5 bases and J by 2 bases, with 16 bases between the two germline ends. CDR3 sequence (DNA): TGTGCCAGCAGTGCCGCCGGCACGGTCGGCAATCAGCCCCAGCATTTT. Encoded protein: CASSAAGTVGNQPQHF. The full variable domain, with the rest looked up from reference TRBV28 and TRBJ1-5, is DVKVTQSSRYLVKRTGEKVFLECVQDMDHENMFWYRQDPGLGLRLIYFSYDVKMKEKGDIPEGYSVSREKKERFSLILESASTNQTSMYLCASSAAGTVGNQPQHFGDGTRLSIL.

The J gene is TRBJ2-7, the V gene TRBV19; the D call may be TRBD1 or TRBD2 (5 bases each). The CDR3 contains 15 residues. The ends were cut back, 3 bases at V and 0 bases at J, with 12 bases in the middle. The germline V gene has CDR1 LNHDA and CDR2 SQIVND (reference sequence). The CDR3 nucleotides read TGTGCCAGTAGTATGGGACGGGCTACCTCCTACGAGCAGTACTTC. Amino acids: CASSMGRATSYEQYF. Based on the CDR3 plus reference TRBV19 and TRBJ2-7, the full variable domain is DGGITQSPKYLFRKEGQNVTLSCEQNLNHDAMYWYRQDPGQGLRLIYYSQIVNDFQKGDIAEGYSVSREKKESFPLTVTSAQKNPTAFYLCASSMGRATSYEQYFGPGTRLTVT.

The genes are TRBV5-5 and TRBJ2-7, with 8 bases identical to TRBD2. V lost 4 bases and J lost 2; bases outside the gene matches: 11. Germline CDR1 SGHKS, CDR2 YYEKEE (reference sequence). The CDR3 is made up of 16 amino acids. The CDR3 here is CASSLGVAGGTYEQYF. The CDR3, as DNA: TGTGCCAGCAGCCTGGGGGTGGCGGGAGGAACCTACGAGCAGTACTTC.

The chain links TRBV7-2 to TRBJ2-1; a weak D match, TRBD2 (5 bases). Trimming removed 5 bases from V and 6 bases from J, with 11 bases in between. Looked up from germline, CDR1 is SGHTA and CDR2 is FQGNSA. The CDR3 covers 13 residues. The CDR3 protein is CASSHPGGNEQFF. The DNA for the CDR3 is TGTGCCAGCAGCCACCCCGGAGGCAATGAGCAGTTCTTC.

The genes are TRBV28 and TRBJ2-2; 7 bases match TRBD1. The CDR3 contains 17 residues. Per the germline V gene, CDR1 is MDHEN and CDR2 is SYDVKM. The V gene end was trimmed by 3 bases and the J gene end by 0 bases; junction bases not matched to a gene: 7. The CDR3 coding sequence is TGTGCCAGCAGTTTCCTCGGGACAGCCCCGAACACCGGGGAGCTGTTTTTT. This codes for CASSFLGTAPNTGELFF.